These 20 T cell receptor beta chains originate from one sample sequenced in a study of cytomegalovirus exposure and HLA in healthy donors. Some clones are missing from TCRdb's copy, which holds only in-frame ones; the method was immunoSEQ multiplex PCR. Here the sample spans 150,000 or so clones, roughly nine tenths being singletons. Sequencing was done on a sample of PBMCs. All receptors come from a woman between 18 and 29 years old in good health and CMV-seronegative.

The chain uses TRBV11-2 and TRBJ2-6; tentative D call: TRBD2 (5 bases). The germline CDR1 and CDR2 sequences are SGHAT and FQNNGV. This CDR3 contains 14 residues. V lost 9 bases and J lost 1, with 10 bases in between. This CDR3 reads CASSGSSGANVLTF. Written as DNA, the CDR3 is TGTGCCAGTTCGGGGTCGTCTGGGGCCAACGTCCTGACTTTC. The full variable domain, its missing parts supplied by reference TRBV11-2 and TRBJ2-6, is EAGVAQSPRYKIIEKRQSVAFWCNPISGHATLYWYQQILGQGPKLLIQFQNNGVVDDSQLPKDRFSAERLKGVDSTLKIQPAKLEDSAVYLCASSGSSGANVLTFGAGSRLTVL.

This clone has only a few counts. This chain links TRBV6-9 with TRBJ2-7; tentative D call: TRBD1 (6 bases). Germline V lookup: CDR1 MNHGY, CDR2 SVAAGI. V was clipped by 11 bases and J by 6 bases, with 11 bases between them. The CDR3 covers 10 residues. The CDR3 protein is CADQGREQYF. DNA for the CDR3: TGTGCCGACCAGGGGCGCGAGCAGTACTTC.

CDR3 loop: CASSQDPTGTGELFF. The CDR3 bases are TGTGCCAGCAGCCAAGATCCGACCGGGACCGGGGAGCTGTTTTTT. The V call is TRBV4-2, the J call TRBJ2-2; D unresolved. The CDR3 covers 15 residues. Germline V gene data show CDR1 as LGHNA and CDR2 as YNFKEQ. Trimming left V 0 bases short and J 5 bases short, with 10 bases between.

The chain joins TRBV14 to TRBJ2-5; D possibly corresponds to TRBD1 (5 bases). V lost 1 base to trimming and J lost 5 bases, with 11 bases between them. The germline V gene encodes CDR1 SGHDN and CDR2 FVKESK. The CDR3 is made up of 14 amino acids. In nucleotides, the CDR3 is TGTGCCAGCAGCCAAGTAGACAGTCGGGAGACCCAGTACTTC. As protein: CASSQVDSRETQYF.

The V call is TRBV2, the J call TRBJ1-2; 8 bases are a match to TRBD1. The CDR3 is made up of 13 amino acids. Germline V gene data show CDR1 as SNHLY and CDR2 as FYNNEI. The V gene end was trimmed by 9 bases and the J gene end by 4 bases; junction bases not matched to a gene: 7. CDR3 DNA: TGTGCCAGGCTAGGACAGGGAAGCTATGGCTACACCTTC. This translates into CARLGQGSYGYTF.

This chain uses TRBV19 with TRBJ2-7; weak D call: TRBD1 (6 bases). Germline CDR1 reads LNHDA; CDR2 reads SQIVND (reference sequence). The V end was cut by 3 bases, the J end by 0 bases, with 12 bases between. The CDR3 is made up of 15 amino acids. The CDR3 sequence: CASSIGQGISYEQYF. The DNA of the CDR3 is TGTGCCAGTAGTATTGGGCAGGGGATCTCCTACGAGCAGTACTTC. The full variable domain, completed using reference TRBV19 and TRBJ2-7, is DGGITQSPKYLFRKEGQNVTLSCEQNLNHDAMYWYRQDPGQGLRLIYYSQIVNDFQKGDIAEGYSVSREKKESFPLTVTSAQKNPTAFYLCASSIGQGISYEQYFGPGTRLTVT.

J is TRBJ2-5 and V is TRBV9, with 8 bases aligning to TRBD2. In germline, CDR1 is SGDLS, CDR2 YYNGEE. The CDR3 extends over 15 amino acids. V was clipped by 0 bases and J by 3 bases; unmatched bases: 4. CDR3 region: CASSVALTSEETQYF. The CDR3 DNA reads as TGTGCCAGCAGCGTAGCCTTGACTAGCGAAGAGACCCAGTACTTC. Looking up the rest from reference TRBV9 and TRBJ2-5 gives the full variable domain: DSGVTQTPKHLITATGQRVTLRCSPRSGDLSVYWYQQSLDQGLQFLIQYYNGEERAKGNILERFSAQQFPDLHSELNLSSLELGDSALYFCASSVALTSEETQYFGPGTRLLVL.

The genes are TRBV7-2 and TRBJ2-3; 8 nucleotides match TRBD1. With 4 bases clipped from V and 4 bases from J, the junction kept 4 bases outside the gene matches. The length of the CDR3 is 14 residues. In germline, CDR1 is SGHTA, CDR2 FQGNSA. The CDR3 reads CASSSGQGPDTQYF. The CDR3 region has the DNA TGTGCCAGCAGCTCAGGACAGGGCCCAGATACGCAGTATTTT. Looking up the rest from reference TRBV7-2 and TRBJ2-3 gives the full variable domain: GAGVSQSPSNKVTEKGKDVELRCDPISGHTALYWYRQSLGQGLEFLIYFQGNSAPDKSGLPSDRFSAERTGGSVSTLTIQRTQQEDSAVYLCASSSGQGPDTQYFGPGTRLTVL.

The J gene is TRBJ2-5, the V gene TRBV10-2, with a possible D match to TRBD1 (6 bases). Germline assignment: CDR1 WSHSY and CDR2 SAAADI. V lost 6 bases and J lost 0, with 8 bases in between. The CDR3 is made up of 13 amino acids. The CDR3 sequence is CASSGTYQETQYF. In DNA form, the CDR3 reads TGCGCCAGCAGCGGGACATACCAAGAGACCCAGTACTTC.

The rearrangement joins TRBV29-1 to TRBJ2-2; tentative D call: TRBD2 (6 bases). The CDR3 has 13 residues. V lost 3 bases and J 1 base, leaving 6 bases between the germline ends. Germline CDR1 and CDR2: SQVTM and ANQGSEA. The CDR3 reads CSVDGGNTGELFF. In nucleotides, the CDR3 is TGCAGCGTTGACGGGGGGAACACCGGGGAGCTGTTTTTT.

The rearrangement uses TRBV7-2 and TRBJ2-1, with 8 positions matching TRBD2. The germline V gene has CDR1 SGHTA and CDR2 FQGNSA. This CDR3 spans 15 amino acids. V was pared by 6 bases and J by 7 bases, with 11 bases of the junction left unmatched. The CDR3 DNA reads TGTGCCAGCAGGAATGCGGGACTAGGTCCGAATGAGCAGTTCTTC. Translation: CASRNAGLGPNEQFF.

The gene calls are TRBV5-1 and TRBJ2-1, with TRBD2 matching 12 bases. The germline CDR1 and CDR2 sequences are SGHRS and YFSETQ. This CDR3 spans 18 amino acids. J was trimmed by 6 bases and V by 0 bases; bases with no gene match: 10. In DNA, the CDR3 is TGCGCCAGCAGCTTGGGGCGACTAGCGGGGGATCCCCTCAATGAGCAGTTCTTC. Translation: CASSLGRLAGDPLNEQFF.

V and J are TRBV7-9 and TRBJ1-5; the D is unclear. The CDR3 has 16 amino acids. Germline V gene lookup returns CDR1 SEHNR and CDR2 FQNEAQ (reference sequence). Trimming stripped 1 base from V and 0 bases from J, with 10 bases between. CDR3 nucleotides: TGTGCCAGCAGCTTAGAGAGCGGTTATAGCAATCAGCCCCAGCATTTT. Translated: CASSLESGYSNQPQHF.

This clone appeared a few times. V gene TRBV6-1 combines with J gene TRBJ1-3, with TRBD1 matching over 7 bases. This CDR3 contains 14 residues. The germline CDR1 and CDR2 sequences are MNHNS and SASEGT. V lost 8 bases to trimming and J lost 0 bases; unmatched junction nucleotides: 4. The CDR3 loop reads CASGDSVSGNTIYF. The CDR3 DNA reads TGTGCCAGCGGGGACAGCGTCTCTGGAAACACCATATATTTT.

This rearrangement joins TRBV4-1 to TRBJ1-5; a weak D match, TRBD1 (5 bases). The ends were cut back, 4 bases at V and 2 bases at J, with 9 bases in the middle. The CDR3 consists of 14 residues. The germline CDR1 and CDR2 sequences are MGHRA and YSYEKL. This CDR3 reads CASSLTGGNQPQHF. CDR3 nucleotides: TGCGCCAGCAGCCTAACAGGTGGCAATCAGCCCCAGCATTTT.

This rearrangement joins TRBV2 to TRBJ2-1, with 9 bases aligning to TRBD2. Germline V gene lookup returns CDR1 SNHLY and CDR2 FYNNEI. Trimming at V came to 6 bases and at J to 6 bases, leaving 6 bases not matched to a gene. The CDR3 runs 14 residues. The CDR3 nucleotides are TGTGCCAGCAGGAGACTAGCGGAGTTCAATGAGCAGTTCTTC. Protein: CASRRLAEFNEQFF.

The chain uses TRBV4-1 and TRBJ1-1; perhaps TRBD1 as D (6 bases). Germline CDR1 reads MGHRA; CDR2 reads YSYEKL. Deletions cut 4 bases from V and 6 bases from J, with 18 bases between. This CDR3 has 15 residues. CDR3 bases: TGCGCCAGCAGCCCCCTACTCACAGGGTTCGCTGAAGCTTTCTTT. Translated, it gives CASSPLLTGFAEAFF.

The chain recombines TRBV27 with TRBJ1-1, with D perhaps TRBD1 (6 bases). CDR3 length: 14 residues. Looked up from germline, CDR1 is MNHEY and CDR2 is SMNVEV (reference sequence). Trimming removed 6 bases at V and 11 bases at J, with 22 bases between. The CDR3 DNA reads TGTGCCAGCAGCCCCATCCCTAACAGGGCGGCGGCTTTCTTT. It yields the protein CASSPIPNRAAAFF.

This clone was counted a single time. The chain combines TRBV6-6 with TRBJ2-5; D is possibly TRBD2 (7 bases). From germline, CDR1 is MNHNY and CDR2 SVGAGI (reference sequence). This CDR3 has 13 amino acids. V lost 2 bases to trimming and J lost 4 bases, with 8 bases between them. CDR3 nucleotides: TGTGCCAGCAGTTACAGGGGGGGAGAGACCCAGTACTTC. Amino acids: CASSYRGGETQYF.

The genes are TRBV19 and TRBJ2-5; no clear D gene. Germline CDR1 is LNHDA and CDR2 is SQIVND (reference sequence). The CDR3 totals 13 residues. The ends were cut back, 4 bases at V and 1 base at J, with 7 bases in the middle. The CDR3 here is CASSTGSQETQYF. In DNA form, the CDR3 reads TGTGCCAGTAGTACCGGGTCCCAAGAGACCCAGTACTTC. Looking up the rest from reference TRBV19 and TRBJ2-5 gives the full variable domain: DGGITQSPKYLFRKEGQNVTLSCEQNLNHDAMYWYRQDPGQGLRLIYYSQIVNDFQKGDIAEGYSVSREKKESFPLTVTSAQKNPTAFYLCASSTGSQETQYFGPGTRLLVL.